The rows below give T cell receptor beta chains drawn from one sample of a study of blood T cell repertoires in COVID-19. Sequenced by immunoSEQ multiplex PCR; TCRdb stores in-frame clones only, minus some. This table holds roughly 500,000 clones, approximately 83% found once. Source material: peripheral blood. The origin of the receptors is a human donor in a cohort sampled during active COVID-19. The conserved cysteine and the conserved F or W are not part of the CDR3 here. The order of the fields is D gene, V gene, J gene, CDR3 protein. A D gene is named only where the DNA matches it firmly.

>-|TRBV5-4|TRBJ2-5
ASSLARGGPQQETQY
>TRBD2|TRBV18|TRBJ2-7
ASSRATSGSRYEQY
>TRBD1|TRBV2|TRBJ2-7
ATRQGHEQY
>-|TRBV7-3|TRBJ1-5
ASSLIRDQPQH
>TRBD1|TRBV5-1|TRBJ2-3
ASSLQGDTDTQY
>TRBD1|TRBV5-1|TRBJ2-6
ASSLAQGAVSGANVLT
>TRBD2|TRBV7-9|TRBJ2-1
ASSPGLAGDLEQF
>-|TRBV7-9|TRBJ1-1
ASSLDRLNTEAF
>TRBD1|TRBV27|TRBJ2-7
ASSPTAGTVSYEQY
>TRBD1|TRBV9|TRBJ1-3
ASNPTGGSGNTIY
>TRBD1|TRBV5-6|TRBJ1-2
ASSSRDRDILGYT
>-|TRBV12-5|TRBJ2-3
ASGLEGWADTQY
>TRBD2|TRBV19|TRBJ2-7
ASSSRDAGVYEQY
>-|TRBV7-2|TRBJ1-1
ASSHYDRMNTEAF
>TRBD1|TRBV11-3|TRBJ2-7
ASGDRGYEQY
>-|TRBV19|TRBJ2-7
ASSVTTASYEQY
>-|TRBV3-1/TRBV3-2|TRBJ2-5
ASSQDRSGLKTQY
>-|TRBV6-2/TRBV6-3|TRBJ1-5
ASSSQGPNQPQH
>TRBD1|TRBV6-5|TRBJ1-2
ASSARDRNYGYT
>TRBD1|TRBV6-5|TRBJ2-7
ASDRANEQY
>TRBD1|TRBV6-1|TRBJ2-7
ASSEQGVSYRVREQY
>TRBD1|TRBV5-4|TRBJ2-4
ASSLDRAESEY
>-|TRBV18|TRBJ2-3
ASSPVLVYSTDTQY
>TRBD2|TRBV7-2|TRBJ2-7
ASSRMAGEYEQY
>TRBD2|TRBV29-1|TRBJ2-3
SVPVAGGTDTQY
>TRBD1|TRBV19|TRBJ1-2
ASKPGTGISWGYGYT
>TRBD2|TRBV19|TRBJ2-5
ASMTSGPQRETQY
>TRBD1|TRBV29-1|TRBJ1-2
SVETGEHGYT
>TRBD2|TRBV4-2|TRBJ2-7
ASSPGLAGGKQY
>TRBD1|TRBV30|TRBJ1-1
AWSRDRVNTEAF
>-|TRBV7-2|TRBJ2-7
ASSSKEGSYEQY
>-|TRBV6-6|TRBJ2-4
ASSYQQPGAKNIQY
>-|TRBV5-6|TRBJ2-1
ASSLLQSSYNEQF
>TRBD1|TRBV4-1|TRBJ2-7
ASSQGWDRSYEQY
>TRBD1|TRBV18|TRBJ2-1
ASSPIQGEYGEQF
>-|TRBV7-8|TRBJ1-1
ASRPLAGLNTEAF
>TRBD2|TRBV27|TRBJ2-5
ASSLSGTSGGGLETQY
>TRBD1|TRBV7-2|TRBJ1-2
ASSLGTGYRGYT
>-|TRBV18|TRBJ1-2
ASSPPEHPGGYT
>-|TRBV2|TRBJ2-7
ASIGSGRGEQY
>TRBD2|TRBV11-2|TRBJ2-5
ASSSRLAGGWETQY
>-|TRBV30|TRBJ1-4
AWSPTPGEKLF
>TRBD2|TRBV7-9|TRBJ2-2
ASRLAGSTGELF
>-|TRBV6-6|TRBJ1-2
ASSYSGASGSNGYT
>-|TRBV30|TRBJ2-3
AWSVNLQQGFSKGQY
>TRBD2|TRBV3-1/TRBV3-2|TRBJ2-5
ASSQGLGSGIKETQY